This T cell receptor beta chain was profiled in a study of spatial heterogeneity in lung cancer. Overall study: Available PBMC from follow-up, collected a median of around two years after resection, underwent sequencing.

V shed 0 bases and J 8 bases; nucleotides not matched to a gene: 6. The CDR3 runs to 14 residues. Germline V gene lookup returns CDR1 DFQATT and CDR2 SNEGSKA (reference sequence). Each CDR3 protein gets one entry after TCRdb re-called the 5' RACE reads with MiXCR. In the table there are around 110,000 distinct CDR3 sequences, over 9% of which are singletons. Described time point: blood at routine non-recurrence follow-up after resection. Researchers sequenced whole RNA taken from tumor, nontumor lung or frozen PBMC without sorting. V usage is TRBV20-1 and J usage is TRBJ2-1; 8 bases align to TRBD2. Specimen: PBMCs, collected at follow-up. The TCR sequence derives from a male donor with early-stage non-small cell lung cancer. The CDR3 protein is CSARDPGGPHEQFF. The CDR3 DNA follows: TGCAGTGCTAGAGATCCGGGGGGGCCCCATGAGCAGTTCTTC.